The 19 T cell receptor beta chains in this list originate from one sample, sequenced in a study of cytomegalovirus exposure and HLA in healthy donors. This PCR relied on a set of 60 Vbeta primers and 13 Jbeta primers. TCRdb keeps only in-frame clones here, not all; method: immunoSEQ multiplex PCR. The sample lists 150,000 or so clones, around 74% occurring once. Sequencing was performed on PBMCs. The receptors originated from a male donor in good health and CMV-seronegative.

This clone is a singleton in its sample. The genes are TRBV27 and TRBJ2-3; D is unclear. CDR3 length: 13 residues. V lost 7 bases and J 0 bases, leaving 8 bases between the germline ends. Germline CDR1 and CDR2: MNHEY and SMNVEV (reference sequence). The CDR3 reads CASTATSTDTQYF. Here the CDR3 DNA reads TGTGCCAGCACTGCCACTAGCACAGATACGCAGTATTTT.

The V gene is TRBV19, the J gene TRBJ2-7, with 8 positions matching TRBD2. Germline V gene sequence: CDR1 LNHDA, CDR2 SQIVND (reference sequence). The CDR3 runs to 15 residues. With V trimmed by 1 base and J by 4 bases, 6 bases remained unmatched. CDR3 nucleotide sequence: TGTGCCAGTAGTATAGCTGCTAGCGGGCAGTACGAGCAGTACTTC. Protein: CASSIAASGQYEQYF. The variable domain in full, completed from reference TRBV19 and TRBJ2-7, reads DGGITQSPKYLFRKEGQNVTLSCEQNLNHDAMYWYRQDPGQGLRLIYYSQIVNDFQKGDIAEGYSVSREKKESFPLTVTSAQKNPTAFYLCASSIAASGQYEQYFGPGTRLTVT.

This chain uses TRBV7-9 with TRBJ1-4, with D possibly matching TRBD1 (6 bases). CDR1 is SEHNR, CDR2 FQNEAQ, per germline (reference sequence). The CDR3 extends over 15 amino acids. V was shortened by 5 bases and J by 5 bases, with 15 bases between the two germline ends. The CDR3 reads CASSGGGGGNEKLFF. The CDR3 DNA sequence: TGTGCCAGCAGCGGAGGAGGGGGAGGGAATGAAAAACTGTTTTTT.

The rearrangement uses TRBV11-2 and TRBJ2-7; tentative D call: TRBD1 (6 bases). V was cut by 3 bases and J by 5 bases, with 20 bases left in between. The V gene's germline CDR1 is SGHAT and CDR2 FQNNGV. This CDR3 spans 16 amino acids. This CDR3 is CASSFPGWGRVDEQYF. The CDR3 region has the DNA TGTGCCAGCAGCTTCCCCGGTTGGGGGCGCGTAGACGAGCAGTACTTC.

In this sample, this clone turned up a few times. The V and J genes are TRBV11-1 and TRBJ1-2; no definite D call. Trimming pared 5 bases from V and 8 bases from J, leaving 18 bases between. CDR1 SGHAT and CDR2 FQDESV come from the germline V gene (reference sequence). The CDR3 loop spans 14 amino acids. CDR3 coding DNA: TGTGCCAGCAGCCCGGGGTTGGCTCATGTGGGCTACACCTTC. It is translated as CASSPGLAHVGYTF.

This chain joins TRBV5-1 and TRBJ2-6; D ambiguous. With 0 bases removed from V and 0 bases from J, the gap between germline ends came to 4 bases. CDR1 is SGHRS and CDR2 is YFSETQ in the germline V gene. The CDR3 is 15 amino acids. In DNA form, the CDR3 reads TGCGCCAGCAGCTTGGCCCTCTCTGGGGCCAACGTCCTGACTTTC. Amino acid sequence: CASSLALSGANVLTF.

This sequence joins TRBV11-2 and TRBJ1-3; D is ambiguous. The length of the CDR3 is 14 residues. V was cut by 3 bases and J by 1 base, with 7 bases left in between. The germline CDR1 and CDR2 sequences are SGHAT and FQNNGV. CDR3: CASSFSTSGNTIYF. The CDR3 DNA reads as TGTGCCAGCAGCTTTAGTACTTCTGGAAACACCATATATTTT.

This clone was observed a few times. The chain has TRBV28 and TRBJ1-5; tentative D call: TRBD1 (6 bases). The CDR3 covers 15 residues. Germline CDR1 reads MDHEN; CDR2 reads SYDVKM. V lost 6 bases, J lost 0 bases, and 12 bases lay in between. In nucleotides, the CDR3 is TGTGCCAGCAGGGGACACTATTATAGCAATCAGCCCCAGCATTTT. Its protein product is CASRGHYYSNQPQHF.

Only a few counts were recorded for this clone. V gene TRBV6-6 combines with J gene TRBJ1-4; 10 nucleotides align to TRBD1. Germline CDR1 MNHNY, CDR2 SVGAGI (reference sequence). The junction had 10 bases not matched to a gene; V was cut back by 8 bases and J by 4 bases. The CDR3 is 16 residues long. DNA for the CDR3: TGTGCCAGCGGCACAATGACAGGGGGCCTTAATGAAAAACTGTTTTTT. Protein product: CASGTMTGGLNEKLFF.

The chain is built from TRBV7-3 and TRBJ2-3; weak D call: TRBD2 (6 bases). Trimming cost V 1 base and J 1 base, with 18 bases left between them. The CDR3 totals 18 residues. Per germline, CDR1 SGHTA and CDR2 FQGTGA. CDR3 sequence: CASSLIGGGVEGTDTQYF. CDR3 nucleotide sequence: TGTGCCAGCAGCTTAATCGGGGGAGGAGTTGAGGGCACAGATACGCAGTATTTT.

This clone has only one observation. CDR3 residues: CASSEARGNGRGSSYEQYF. The DNA for the CDR3 is TGTGCCAGCAGTGAAGCGCGGGGAAATGGGCGGGGGAGCTCCTACGAGCAGTACTTC. The chain uses TRBV6-1 and TRBJ2-7, with TRBD2 matching over 7 bases. Germline CDR1 MNHNS, CDR2 SASEGT. This CDR3 contains 19 residues. Trimming cost V 0 bases and J 0 bases; bases outside gene matches: 14.

As to this clone: Other DNA sequences within the sample encode an identical CDR3. The gene calls are TRBV5-4 and TRBJ2-2, with a weak D call TRBD2 (8 bases). The CDR3 is 15 amino acids. The V and J ends lost 5 bases and 5 bases respectively, with 16 bases between them. Germline CDR1 reads SGHNT; CDR2 reads YYREEE (reference sequence). The chain's CDR3 is CASSTGGGQTGELFF. Here the CDR3 DNA reads TGTGCCAGCAGTACGGGAGGGGGCCAAACCGGGGAGCTGTTTTTT. The complete variable domain, with remaining parts taken from reference TRBV5-4 and TRBJ2-2, reads ETGVTQSPTHLIKTRGQQVTLRCSSQSGHNTVSWYQQALGQGPQFIFQYYREEENGRGNFPPRFSGLQFPNYSSELNVNALELDDSALYLCASSTGGGQTGELFFGEGSRLTVL.

The rearrangement links TRBV5-1 to TRBJ2-5, with a weak D call TRBD2 (5 bases). The germline V and J ends were trimmed by 3 bases and 2 bases, with 17 bases remaining between them. CDR1 and CDR2 from the germline V gene are SGHRS and YFSETQ. The CDR3 sequence is 16 residues long. CDR3 residues: CASSSLGEPDQETQYF. DNA of the CDR3: TGCGCCAGCAGCTCGCTGGGAGAGCCTGATCAAGAGACCCAGTACTTC.

The rearrangement links TRBV19 to TRBJ1-4; the D gene is possibly TRBD1 (5 bases). V was clipped by 7 bases and J by 7 bases, with 19 bases between them. CDR1 is LNHDA and CDR2 is SQIVND in the germline V gene (reference sequence). The CDR3 has 15 amino acids. The CDR3 reads CASTQPIWRGEKLFF. The CDR3 DNA sequence: TGTGCCAGTACTCAACCCATCTGGAGGGGTGAAAAACTGTTTTTT.

This chain joins TRBV28 and TRBJ2-2; D remains ambiguous. Trimming left V 6 bases short and J 4 bases short, with 9 bases between. Germline lookup yields CDR1 MDHEN and CDR2 SYDVKM. The CDR3 contains 13 residues. CDR3 residues: CASRTSGTGELFF. CDR3 in DNA: TGTGCCAGCAGGACCTCGGGCACCGGGGAGCTGTTTTTT.

The chain has TRBV4-1 and TRBJ1-5; 7 bases agree with TRBD1. The germline V gene has CDR1 MGHRA and CDR2 YSYEKL. With 3 bases clipped from V and 0 bases from J, the junction kept 2 bases outside the gene matches. The CDR3 length is 15 residues. The CDR3 DNA is TGCGCCAGCAGCCATAGACAGGGTAGCAATCAGCCCCAGCATTTT. Its protein is CASSHRQGSNQPQHF.

The chain couples TRBV19 to TRBJ1-1; TRBD1 aligns across 7 bases. The germline gives CDR1 LNHDA, CDR2 SQIVND (reference sequence). The CDR3 sequence is 14 residues long. Trimming at V came to 1 base and at J to 5 bases, leaving 4 bases not matched to a gene. CDR3 sequence reads: CASSIVPGGTEAFF. CDR3 bases: TGTGCCAGTAGTATAGTTCCAGGGGGGACTGAAGCTTTCTTT.

J is TRBJ2-6 and V is TRBV29-1; 7 nucleotides match TRBD2. With V trimmed by 6 bases and J by 0 bases, 2 bases remained unmatched. Germline V CDR1 and CDR2: SQVTM, ANQGSEA. CDR3 length: 14 residues. The CDR3 DNA is TGCAGCGTGGGGGGGGGCTCTGGGGCCAACGTCCTGACTTTC. It encodes CSVGGGSGANVLTF. Together with reference TRBV29-1 and TRBJ2-6, the CDR3 gives the full variable domain: SAVISQKPSRDICQRGTSLTIQCQVDSQVTMMFWYRQQPGQSLTLIATANQGSEATYESGFVIDKFPISRPNLTFSTLTVSNMSPEDSSIYLCSVGGGSGANVLTFGAGSRLTVL.

A few counts support this clone. The rearrangement links TRBV5-5 to TRBJ2-1; maybe TRBD2 (6 bases). V lost 6 bases to trimming and J lost 3 bases, with 16 bases between them. Germline values: CDR1 SGHKS, CDR2 YYEKEE (reference sequence). The CDR3 runs 15 residues. The CDR3 DNA reads as TGTGCCAGCACCTGGGGAGGCGTGGGCTACAATGAGCAGTTCTTC. Amino acids: CASTWGGVGYNEQFF.